The clone carrying this T cell receptor (beta chain) was seen only a few times. Antigen specificity is unknown. The time point here: patch test 2, 6 weeks after DPC sensitization. The treatment was: therapeutic diphenylcyclopropenone sensitization with weekly scalp DPC. Total RNA came from unfractionated whole blood. This record belongs to a study of human T cells and chemical hapten exposure. Background on the study: Weekly administration of diphenylcyclopropenone to the scalp of patients continued throughout the approximately 23-week study.

TCRdb analysed the RACE reads with MiXCR anew, one entry per CDR3 protein. The sample lists under 100,000 distinct CDR3 sequences, over 9.5% occurring once. Study-level points and caveats: In the PT1 data, expanded TCR counts showed a positive correlation with patch test score. There were significantly more large CDR3 similarity clusters among expanded TCRs than among controls.

V shed 6 bases and J 5 bases; nucleotides not matched to a gene: 3. The length of the CDR3 is 13 residues. Per the germline V gene, CDR1 is KGHSH and CDR2 is LQKENI. The sequence derives from a woman between 40 and 55 years old with alopecia areata. Some clones in this sample may be carry-over from other donors' samples. The specimen was whole blood, collected in connection with sensitization to the hapten diphenylcyclopropenone (DPC). The chain combines TRBV18 with TRBJ1-5; TRBD1 agrees at 8 bases. CDR3 sequence: CASSGQEDQPQHF. The CDR3 nucleotides read TGTGCCAGCTCGGGACAGGAGGATCAGCCCCAGCATTTT.